Listed here are 5 T cell receptor beta chains from one sample, sequenced in a study of blood T cell repertoires in COVID-19. Using immunoSEQ multiplex PCR, the repertoire was profiled, and TCRdb retains in-frame clones only, with some absent. The top ten clones hold less than 4.5% of a sample with about 270,000 clones, approximately 86% of them seen once. The sequenced material came from peripheral blood. The receptors derive from a woman aged 45 to 65 with active or convalescent COVID-19.

V usage is TRBV25-1 and J usage is TRBJ1-3; possibly TRBD1 for D (6 bases). From germline, CDR1 is MGHDK and CDR2 SYGVNS. The CDR3 is 15 amino acids. V dropped 3 bases and J dropped 4 bases, with 13 bases sitting between them. CDR3 DNA: TGTGCCAGCAGTGAGGGGGGGGCGCCGGGAAACACCATATATTTT. It yields the protein CASSEGGAPGNTIYF. The variable domain in full, completed from reference TRBV25-1 and TRBJ1-3, reads EADIYQTPRYLVIGTGKKITLECSQTMGHDKMYWYQQDPGMELHLIHYSYGVNSTEKGDLSSESTVSRIRTEHFPLTLESARPSHTSQYLCASSEGGAPGNTIYFGEGSWLTVV.

In DNA, the CDR3 is TGTGCCAGCAGCTTATCACGGGACAGTCCAGATACGCAGTATTTT. As protein: CASSLSRDSPDTQYF. The V call is TRBV7-3, the J call TRBJ2-3; 7 bases line up with TRBD1. The CDR3 has 15 residues. Germline values: CDR1 SGHTA, CDR2 FQGTGA. V lost 2 bases to trimming and J lost 4 bases; unmatched junction nucleotides: 6. The whole variable domain, remainder taken from reference TRBV7-3 and TRBJ2-3, is GAGVSQTPSNKVTEKGKYVELRCDPISGHTALYWYRQSLGQGPEFLIYFQGTGAADDSGLPNDRFFAVRPEGSVSTLKIQRTERGDSAVYLCASSLSRDSPDTQYFGPGTRLTVL.

This chain connects TRBV6-6 to TRBJ2-7; D is ambiguous. The CDR3 totals 14 residues. Germline CDR1 and CDR2: MNHNY and SVGAGI (reference sequence). V lost 7 bases and J lost 0, with 13 bases in between. The CDR3 region is CASKDSTSSYEQYF. The CDR3 DNA follows: TGTGCCAGCAAAGACTCGACGAGCTCCTACGAGCAGTACTTC.

V gene TRBV30 combines with J gene TRBJ1-5; D is perhaps TRBD1 (5 bases). Germline V lookup: CDR1 GTSNPN, CDR2 SVGIG (reference sequence). Trimming took off 5 bases at V and 11 bases at J, with 19 bases between the two ends. This CDR3 comprises 13 residues. The CDR3 sequence is CAWADSNVGAQHF. The CDR3 DNA follows: TGTGCCTGGGCCGACAGTAATGTTGGGGCCCAGCATTTT.

On this clone: The same CDR3 is also encoded by other DNA sequences in this sample. The V and J genes are TRBV5-1 and TRBJ2-1, with 11 bases lining up with TRBD2. The CDR3 contains 15 residues. Trimming cost V 6 bases and J 4 bases; bases outside gene matches: 6. Germline V gives CDR1 SGHRS, CDR2 YFSETQ. Written as DNA, the CDR3 is TGCGCCAGCATTTTAGGGACTAGCGGATACAATGAGCAGTTCTTC. Its protein is CASILGTSGYNEQFF.